The rows below give T cell receptor beta chains drawn from one sample of a study of blood T cells in healthy people across ages. Each CDR3 protein gets one entry after TCRdb re-called the 5' RACE reads with MiXCR. The profile shows more than 650,000 distinct CDR3 sequences, 22% of them singletons. The specimen was blood. These receptors originate from a man between 70 and 80 years old in good health. The CDR3 runs from the conserved cysteine through the conserved F or W. D genes are given only for firm matches. The size field is filled for only some rows; it gives once, few, many or a size class.

j_call clone_size d_call v_call cdr3_nt cdr3_aa
TRBJ2-2 NA NA TRBV19 TGTGCCAGTAGTATGGGACAGAACACCGGGGAGCTGTTTTTT CASSMGQNTGELFF
TRBJ1-1 NA NA TRBV30 TGTGCCTGGAGTTTCCAGCTGAACACTGAAGCTTTCTTT CAWSFQLNTEAFF
TRBJ2-1 many TRBD2 TRBV12-3/TRBV12-4 TGTGCCAGCAGCCGACTAGCGGGAACTAACAATGAGCAGTTCTTC CASSRLAGTNNEQFF
TRBJ1-4 NA NA TRBV7-8 TGTGCCAGCAGCTTAATGGGGGGGGCAAATGAAAAACTGTTTTTT CASSLMGGANEKLFF
TRBJ1-1 few NA TRBV6-1 TGTGCCAGCAGTCAAAGGACAGACGTGAACACTGAAGCTTTCTTT CASSQRTDVNTEAFF
TRBJ1-4 NA NA TRBV9 TGTGCCAGCAGCGTTGGAGCCTTAATGGTAACGGCGGGAAAACTGTTTTTT CASSVGALMVTAGKLFF
TRBJ2-7 few TRBD2 TRBV20-1 TGCAGTGCTAGAGAACTAGCGGGGAGCTCCTACGAGCAGTACTTC CSARELAGSSYEQYF
TRBJ2-2 few NA TRBV7-8 TGTGCCAGCAGCTTGGTCTCCCTCTCAACGACCGGGGAGCTGTTTTTT CASSLVSLSTTGELFF
TRBJ1-4 many TRBD1 TRBV29-1 TGCAGCGTCCGGGGGGGGCAGGGGGCGCCGAATGAAAAACTGTTTTTT CSVRGGQGAPNEKLFF
TRBJ2-5 few TRBD2 TRBV5-1 TGCGCCAGCAGGGAAGGGACTAGCGGGGCGGAGACCCAGTACTTC CASREGTSGAETQYF
TRBJ1-1 once TRBD1 TRBV12-3/TRBV12-4 TGTGCCAGCAGTTTAGCCCAGGGGGGAGATCGGAGAGCTTTCTTT CASSLAQGGDRRAFF
TRBJ2-3 NA NA TRBV5-1 TGCGCCAGCAGCGACCCCACAGATACGCAGTATTTT CASSDPTDTQYF
TRBJ2-6 few NA TRBV7-2 TGTGCCAGCAGCTTAGCGGGCGACAGATACTCTGGGGCCAACGTCCTGACTTTC CASSLAGDRYSGANVLTF
TRBJ1-5 few NA TRBV5-1 TGCGCCAGCAGCTTGGATCCGAATCAGCCCCAGCATTTT CASSLDPNQPQHF
TRBJ2-7 few TRBD2 TRBV20-1 TGCAGTGCTAGAGGGACTAGCGGGAGCTCCTACGAGCAGTACTTC CSARGTSGSSYEQYF
TRBJ2-2 few NA TRBV5-1 TGCGCCAGCAGACAGGGCGGCGGGGAGCTGTTTTTT CASRQGGGELFF
TRBJ2-1 few TRBD1 TRBV2 TGTGCCAGCAGGGAAACCCAGGGGGAGTTGAGATATGAGCAGTTCTTC CASRETQGELRYEQFF
TRBJ2-7 many NA TRBV5-1 TGCGCCAGCACCAATACAGGGTCGGGTTACGAGCAGTACTTC CASTNTGSGYEQYF
TRBJ2-3 few TRBD2 TRBV12-3/TRBV12-4 TGTGCCAGCAGTTTAAGTATTGTCGGGGGGACTAGCGGGGGTACACTTCAGGCATATACGCAGTATTTT CASSLSIVGGTSGGTLQAYTQYF
TRBJ2-5 NA NA TRBV7-2 TGTGCCAGCAGCTCGAGCCTTAGAGTTGGGGACTTC CASSSSLRVGDF
TRBJ2-5 NA TRBD2 TRBV6-5 TGTGCCAGCAGTTACTCACTAGCGGGGGGATCAGAGACCCAGTACTTC CASSYSLAGGSETQYF
TRBJ1-4 NA NA TRBV11-2 TGTGCCAGCAGCTTATTAGGGAGCGAGGCAGAAAAACTGTTTTTT CASSLLGSEAEKLFF